The present T cell receptor beta chain was sequenced within a study of T-cell memory formation after mild COVID-19. Study conclusions and caveats: SARS-CoV-2 specificity of second-wave clones peaking day 37 was unconfirmed.

With constant-segment primers, 5'RACE yielded cDNA libraries of TCR alpha and TCR beta that carried sample barcodes and UMIs. TCRdb recomputed calls from the 5' RACE reads with MiXCR, one row per CDR3 protein. The sample yields 250,000 to 300,000 distinct CDR3 sequences, about a sixth seen once. The CDR3 runs 15 residues. V dropped 0 bases and J dropped 3; count of bases not matched to a gene: 3. Germline V lookup: CDR1 LGHNA, CDR2 YNFKEQ. In the case of this clonotype: Its antigen is unknown.

This receptor was identified in a man between 18 and 29 years old who had mild COVID-19 (a few samples of this study predate the infection). Cell type and time point are not known. The sequenced sample was PBMCs or a T cell subset sorted from them (not recorded which). The chain links TRBV4-2 to TRBJ1-2; 8 nucleotides align to TRBD1. CDR3 protein: CASSQDSTGDYGYTF. CDR3 sequence (DNA): TGTGCCAGCAGCCAAGATTCGACAGGGGACTATGGCTACACCTTC.